This TCR beta chain originates from a study of post-analysis software for immune sequencing data (dated by TCRdb to 2013 to 2016). For the study in its entirety: The recorded disease courses included relapsing-remitting, secondary progressive and progressive-relapsing multiple sclerosis, and some patients had no subtype annotation. The multiple sclerosis patient repertoires were compared with 11 previously published healthy control repertoires from donors aged about 6 to 26 years. A subset of samples was prepared in parallel using single-end sample barcoding, then pooled and co-amplified after Illumina adapter ligation.

Points the paper makes about the study in general: Normalized Chao1 diversity was significantly lower in multiple sclerosis patients than controls, suggesting substantial peripheral T-cell clonal expansion. The control group was slightly older than the multiple sclerosis patient group. Patients showed significantly higher frequencies than controls for several TRBV segments, among them TRBV5-6, TRBV5-1 and TRBV20-1. Strong co-clustering of samples prepared in the same batch was shown by direct clustering with F measure, prompting a batch-effect correction.

The method behind the library was PCR. The sample was run on an Illumina HiSeq 2500. To reduce PCR and sequencing biases, unique molecular identifiers were incorporated into the TCR beta cDNA libraries. Every 1 to 10 million input T cells yielded approximately 500,000 cDNA molecules, meaning each molecule approximated one T cell. Patient libraries were prepared and sequenced with the same protocol used for the earlier healthy control dataset. Within a given batch, samples were prepared together, multiplexed and sequenced on the same HiSeq lane. Turning to the authors' computational methods: Raw barcoded reads were processed with MIGEC, and single-read molecular identifier groups were discarded before consensus assembly and CDR3 extraction. Clonotype tables were post-analysed with VDJtools, and diversity was normalized by down-sampling all datasets to the smallest sample size. In repertoire overlap clustering, CDR3 amino acid sequences, but not nucleotide sequences, were matched to correct batch-related cross-sample contamination. In-frame beta chains were kept once TCRdb had trimmed the public reads at Q25 with fastp and called clones with MiXCR. Each entry is one CDR3 protein sequence, shown with its most common DNA and genes. These V and J calls originate from TCRdb's pipeline instead of the authors' own analysis. This sample holds around 200,000 distinct CDR3 sequences; approximately 29% were observed only once. 3% to 3.5% of the sample lies in the top ten.

To demonstrate the VDJtools post-analysis software, TCR beta repertoires were profiled from the peripheral blood of more than 10 young patients with multiple sclerosis. The patients with multiple sclerosis were children and adolescents between about 6 and 17 years of age. From cysteine to phenylalanine, the CDR3 is 18 amino acids long. Only CDR3 DNA is held: 54 bases, read in frame from base 1. Trimming removed 3 bases from V and 3 bases from J, leaving 18 bases between the germline ends. Via the germline V gene, CDR1 is MNHEY and CDR2 SVGAGI. To note about this clonotype: It lacks a known antigen. Base qualities are not recorded, but no much larger clone differs from it by a single base.

In this chain, TRBV6-5 is recombined with TRBJ1-6; the D gene remains uncertain. The sample taken for sequencing was blood. The clonotype was recovered from a girl aged 2-17 years with multiple sclerosis. CDR3 protein: CASSYKAPGQVYNSPLHF. The DNA is as follows: TGTGCCAGCAGTTATAAGGCCCCCGGGCAGGTCTATAATTCACCCCTCCACTTT.